Below are 17 T cell receptor beta chains sequenced from a single sample in a study of cytomegalovirus exposure and HLA in healthy donors. This PCR relied on a set of 60 Vbeta primers and 13 Jbeta primers. The protocol was immunoSEQ multiplex PCR, while the TCRdb copy is restricted to in-frame clones and leaves out a portion. The sample consists of roughly 140,000 clones, more than 60% of them appearing once. The sample comprised PBMCs. The receptor set was obtained from a male donor in good health and CMV-seronegative.

The V and J genes are TRBV15 and TRBJ1-1, with D possibly being TRBD1 (5 bases). V gave up 2 bases and J gave up 1 base, with 14 bases separating them. Germline values: CDR1 LNHNV, CDR2 YYDKDF (reference sequence). This CDR3 region has 16 residues. The CDR3 spells CATSRPGPQGNTEAFF. The CDR3 nucleotides read TGTGCCACCAGCAGACCTGGCCCTCAGGGGAACACTGAAGCTTTCTTT.

V is TRBV25-1 and J is TRBJ1-1; D perhaps matches TRBD1 (5 bases). The V end lost 0 bases, the J end lost 3 bases, and 11 bases lay between the germline ends. Germline-derived CDR1 and CDR2 are MGHDK and SYGVNS. The length of the CDR3 is 15 residues. CDR3 nucleotides: TGTGCCAGCAGTGAATATTTCAGGGCAGACACTGAAGCTTTCTTT. Protein product: CASSEYFRADTEAFF.

V gene TRBV18 combines with J gene TRBJ2-2; 9 bases are shared with TRBD2. CDR1 and CDR2 (germline): KGHSH, LQKENI. The CDR3 has 18 residues. The V and J ends lost 6 bases and 0 bases, in that order; junction bases with no gene match: 11. CDR3 amino acids: CASSALSLAGPNTGELFF. The CDR3 DNA reads as TGTGCCAGCTCCGCCCTAAGCCTAGCGGGACCGAACACCGGGGAGCTGTTTTTT.

V and J are TRBV30 and TRBJ1-6; the match to TRBD1 covers 8 bases. This CDR3 comprises 14 residues. J was trimmed by 10 bases and V by 7 bases; bases with no gene match: 12. Germline loops: CDR1 GTSNPN, CDR2 SVGIG (reference sequence). CDR3 amino acids: CALTTGVWGSPLHF. DNA of the CDR3: TGTGCCTTGACGACAGGGGTATGGGGATCACCCCTCCACTTT.

The chain carries TRBV30 and TRBJ1-2; D may be TRBD1 (5 bases). The length of the CDR3 is 13 residues. Germline assignment: CDR1 GTSNPN and CDR2 SVGIG (reference sequence). Trimming left V 1 base short and J 2 bases short, with 8 bases between. The CDR3 DNA sequence: TGTGCCTGGAGTGCGGGGGTGAACTATGGCTACACCTTC. Amino acid sequence: CAWSAGVNYGYTF.

The DNA of the CDR3 is TGTGCCAGCAGCTCGACAGGGATAAGCTCCTACGAGCAGTACTTC. Protein: CASSSTGISSYEQYF. The chain has TRBV25-1 and TRBJ2-7, with 7 bases matching TRBD1. The CDR3 totals 15 residues. The germline V gene has CDR1 MGHDK and CDR2 SYGVNS. V shed 6 bases and J 0 bases; nucleotides not matched to a gene: 8.

The V gene is TRBV15, the J gene TRBJ2-7; TRBD1 matches at 7 bases. CDR3 length: 13 residues. Germline CDR1 reads LNHNV; CDR2 reads YYDKDF (reference sequence). With V trimmed by 5 bases and J by 0 bases, 1 base remained unmatched. The CDR3 reads CATSGDSSYEQYF. CDR3 DNA sequence: TGTGCCACCAGCGGGGACAGCTCCTACGAGCAGTACTTC. The variable domain in full, with the rest retrieved from reference TRBV15 and TRBJ2-7, is DAMVIQNPRYQVTQFGKPVTLSCSQTLNHNVMYWYQQKSSQAPKLLFHYYDKDFNNEADTPDNFQSRRPNTSFCFLDIRSPGLGDTAMYLCATSGDSSYEQYFGPGTRLTVT.

In this sample, this clone turned up once. The V gene is TRBV9, the J gene TRBJ2-3; 8 nucleotides match TRBD2. The CDR3 runs to 17 residues. Trimming at V came to 3 bases and at J to 2 bases, leaving 11 bases not matched to a gene. Per the germline V gene, CDR1 is SGDLS and CDR2 is YYNGEE. CDR3 protein: CASSARSRLALTDTQYF. The CDR3 coding sequence is TGTGCCAGCAGCGCCCGATCCAGACTAGCGCTCACAGATACGCAGTATTTT.

This clone was seen a few times. The J gene is TRBJ1-5, the V gene TRBV6-5; 10 nucleotides agree with TRBD1. The V segment lost 5 bases and the J segment 3 bases; nucleotides outside the gene matches: 4. Germline V gene data show CDR1 as MNHEY and CDR2 as SVGAGI. There are 15 residues in the CDR3. The CDR3 region is CASSLGTGANQPQHF. The DNA for the CDR3 is TGTGCCAGCAGTCTCGGGACAGGGGCCAATCAGCCCCAGCATTTT.

The rearrangement joins TRBV25-1 to TRBJ2-1; 11 bases are a match to TRBD1. Trimming took 4 bases from V and 1 from J; bases not matched to a gene: 9. This CDR3 contains 18 residues. CDR1 and CDR2 from the germline V gene are MGHDK and SYGVNS. CDR3 nucleotides: TGTGCCAGCAGTGCAGCTCCGGGACAGGGGGAATCCTACAATGAGCAGTTCTTC. Its translation: CASSAAPGQGESYNEQFF.

The V call is TRBV2, the J call TRBJ1-5; 7 nucleotides line up with TRBD1. The trim removed 7 bases at V and 2 bases at J, leaving 5 bases unmatched. This CDR3 spans 14 amino acids. Germline loops: CDR1 SNHLY, CDR2 FYNNEI. The CDR3 is CASTRDRGNQPQHF. As DNA, the CDR3 is TGTGCCAGCACCCGGGACAGAGGCAATCAGCCCCAGCATTTT. Full variable domain (outside the CDR3, taken from reference TRBV2 and TRBJ1-5): EPEVTQTPSHQVTQMGQEVILRCVPISNHLYFYWYRQILGQKVEFLVSFYNNEISEKSEIFDDQFSVERPDGSNFTLKIRSTKLEDSAMYFCASTRDRGNQPQHFGDGTRLSIL.

Only a few counts were recorded for this clone. V and J are TRBV19 and TRBJ1-4; D may be TRBD1 (6 bases). The V end was cut by 3 bases, the J end by 4 bases, with 9 bases between. Germline CDR1 reads LNHDA; CDR2 reads SQIVND (reference sequence). This CDR3 has 14 residues. Written as DNA, the CDR3 is TGTGCCAGTAGTATGCGACAGGATAATGAAAAACTGTTTTTT. This translates into CASSMRQDNEKLFF. Full variable domain (outside the CDR3, taken from reference TRBV19 and TRBJ1-4): DGGITQSPKYLFRKEGQNVTLSCEQNLNHDAMYWYRQDPGQGLRLIYYSQIVNDFQKGDIAEGYSVSREKKESFPLTVTSAQKNPTAFYLCASSMRQDNEKLFFGSGTQLSVL.

The chain carries TRBV9 and TRBJ2-7; D perhaps matches TRBD2 (6 bases). This CDR3 comprises 14 residues. V lost 3 bases to trimming and J lost 3 bases, with 13 bases between them. CDR1 SGDLS and CDR2 YYNGEE come from the germline V gene. The CDR3 loop is CASSAGDSNYEQYF. DNA of the CDR3: TGTGCCAGCAGCGCGGGGGACTCCAACTACGAGCAGTACTTC.

This clone was counted a few times. This sequence joins TRBV7-9 and TRBJ1-5; perhaps TRBD1 as D (5 bases). CDR1 and CDR2 (germline): SEHNR, FQNEAQ (reference sequence). V dropped 5 bases and J dropped 7 bases, with 9 bases sitting between them. The CDR3 loop spans 12 amino acids. DNA of the CDR3: TGTGCCAGCAGCGAAGGGGAACAGCCCCAGCATTTT. This codes for CASSEGEQPQHF. Full variable domain (remainder filled in from reference TRBV7-9 and TRBJ1-5): DTGVSQNPRHKITKRGQNVTFRCDPISEHNRLYWYRQTLGQGPEFLTYFQNEAQLEKSRLLSDRFSAERPKGSFSTLEIQRTEQGDSAMYLCASSEGEQPQHFGDGTRLSIL.

The gene calls are TRBV6-4 and TRBJ1-1; no reliable D call. The CDR3 consists of 14 residues. V lost 3 bases, J lost 1 base, and 9 bases lay in between. In germline, CDR1 is MRHNA, CDR2 SNTAGT. CDR3 loop: CASSDMGGNTEAFF. Written as DNA, the CDR3 is TGTGCCAGCAGTGATATGGGAGGGAACACTGAAGCTTTCTTT.

This rearrangement joins TRBV9 to TRBJ1-2; D perhaps matches TRBD1 (5 bases). Trimming cost V 3 bases and J 7 bases, with 7 bases left between them. Germline CDR1 and CDR2: SGDLS and YYNGEE. The CDR3 runs 11 residues. The CDR3 region has the DNA TGTGCCAGCAGCGCCGGGGGTGGCTACACCTTC. This gives the protein CASSAGGGYTF.

This clone turned up a few times. The genes are TRBV27 and TRBJ1-2; 7 bases match TRBD1. Unmatched junction bases numbered 10, after V lost 4 bases and J lost 8 bases. This CDR3 has 14 amino acids. Germline V gene sequence: CDR1 MNHEY, CDR2 SMNVEV (reference sequence). CDR3 in DNA: TGTGCCAGCAGTTCTTCCGGACAGGTCTGGGGCTACACCTTC. Residues: CASSSSGQVWGYTF.